These 9 T cell receptor beta chains came from one sample sequenced in a study of control samples from healthy donors and cancer patients. Profiling relied on immunoSEQ multiplex PCR, and the TCRdb table lists in-frame clones only, not all of them. The table shows about 120,000 clones, with more than 85% occurring only once. Source material: blood. The receptors were sampled from a man aged 30-40 years in good health.

The chain uses TRBV5-1 and TRBJ1-2; D is ambiguous. Trimming took off 4 bases at V and 8 bases at J, with 18 bases between the two ends. The V gene's germline CDR1 is SGHRS and CDR2 YFSETQ. CDR3 size: 14 residues. The CDR3 coding sequence is TGCGCCAGCAGCCCCCAGACTGCGTCGGGGGGCTACACCTTC. Residues: CASSPQTASGGYTF.

The chain recombines TRBV27 with TRBJ1-6, with D tentatively TRBD1 (5 bases). V lost 2 bases to trimming and J lost 9 bases, with 8 bases between them. Germline-derived CDR1 and CDR2 are MNHEY and SMNVEV (reference sequence). The CDR3 runs to 13 residues. The CDR3 region has the DNA TGTGCCAGCAGTTTAGGCGGGACTTCACCCCTCCACTTT. Translation gives CASSLGGTSPLHF.

This clone was seen a few times. The chain recombines TRBV19 with TRBJ1-4; TRBD1 aligns across 7 bases. CDR1 LNHDA and CDR2 SQIVND come from the germline V gene (reference sequence). With 4 bases clipped from V and 11 bases from J, the junction kept 4 bases outside the gene matches. CDR3 length: 12 residues. As DNA, the CDR3 is TGTGCCAGTAGTAGGCCACAGGGGAAACTGTTTTTT. This gives the protein CASSRPQGKLFF.

V gene TRBV5-1 combines with J gene TRBJ2-2; 9 bases align to TRBD1. V was pared by 4 bases and J by 4 bases, with 5 bases of the junction left unmatched. The CDR3 has 15 residues. Per germline, CDR1 SGHRS and CDR2 YFSETQ. The CDR3 here is CASSGDRAGTGELFF. CDR3 sequence (DNA): TGCGCCAGCAGCGGGGACAGGGCGGGCACCGGGGAGCTGTTTTTT.

V usage is TRBV3-1 (or the pseudogene TRBV3-2) and J usage is TRBJ1-2; D not resolved. Germline CDR1 and CDR2: LGHDT and YNNKEL (reference sequence). V lost 1 base, J lost 5 bases, and 8 bases lay in between. The CDR3 totals 13 residues. CDR3 nucleotides: TGTGCCAGCAGCCAAGTCTCCTATTATGGCTACACCTTC. It yields the protein CASSQVSYYGYTF.

The chain links TRBV3-1 (or the pseudogene TRBV3-2) to TRBJ1-5; tentative D call: TRBD1 (5 bases). V was cut by 4 bases and J by 7 bases, with 11 bases left in between. The CDR3 contains 13 residues. Germline CDR1 LGHDT, CDR2 YNNKEL (reference sequence). CDR3 in amino acids: CASSPGLIQPQHF. The DNA of the CDR3 is TGTGCCAGCAGCCCAGGGTTGATACAGCCCCAGCATTTT.

This chain joins TRBV10-1 and TRBJ2-2; D not certain. The CDR3 is 12 residues long. V lost 2 bases and J lost 6, with 4 bases in between. Germline V lookup: CDR1 WNHNN, CDR2 SYGVQD (reference sequence). The CDR3 reads CASSEGSGELFF. The DNA of the CDR3 is TGCGCCAGCAGTGAGGGGTCCGGGGAGCTGTTTTTT.

This chain links TRBV5-1 with TRBJ1-3; unclear D gene. Per the germline V gene, CDR1 is SGHRS and CDR2 is YFSETQ. There are 14 residues in the CDR3. V shed 0 bases and J shed 8 bases, with 12 bases lying between them. The CDR3 is CASSLGTALDTIYF. The DNA for the CDR3 is TGCGCCAGCAGCTTGGGGACCGCTTTGGACACCATATATTTT.

V is TRBV2 and J is TRBJ1-2; D not resolved. Germline-derived CDR1 and CDR2 are SNHLY and FYNNEI. The V end was cut by 6 bases, the J end by 1 base, with 12 bases between. The CDR3 loop spans 14 amino acids. Written as DNA, the CDR3 is TGTGCCAGCAGACCGACGGTGATTAACTATGGCTACACCTTC. It specifies CASRPTVINYGYTF.